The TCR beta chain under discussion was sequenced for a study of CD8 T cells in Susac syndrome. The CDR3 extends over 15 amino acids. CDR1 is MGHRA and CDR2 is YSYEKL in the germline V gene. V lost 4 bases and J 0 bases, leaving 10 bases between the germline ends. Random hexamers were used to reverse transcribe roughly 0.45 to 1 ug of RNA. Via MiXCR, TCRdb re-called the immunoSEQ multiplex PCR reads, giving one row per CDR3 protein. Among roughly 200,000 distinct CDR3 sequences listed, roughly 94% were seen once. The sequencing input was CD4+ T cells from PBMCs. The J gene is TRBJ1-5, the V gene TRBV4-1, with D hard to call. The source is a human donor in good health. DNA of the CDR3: TGCGCCAGCAGCCGTAGCAGATATAGCAATCAGCCCCAGCATTTT. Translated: CASSRSRYSNQPQHF.